The 27 T cell receptor beta chains given below trace back to one sample, sequenced in a study of blood T cell repertoires in COVID-19 (TCRdb year 2020). The receptor library was made with the immunoSEQ multiplex PCR assay. TCRdb limited this immuneACCESS table to in-frame rearrangements with V and J called. A share of clones is missing; checked studies link under half to unresolved V genes, and the rest is unexplained. This sample gives 130,000 to 150,000 clones in total; 70% to 90% of them show up just once. Clones ranked in the top ten supply less than 2% of the sample. The sample taken for sequencing was peripheral blood. All receptors come from a man in his 70s with acute or convalescent COVID-19.

This chain links TRBV27 with TRBJ1-2; 10 bases map to TRBD1. The CDR3 spans 16 residues. Germline V gene sequence: CDR1 MNHEY, CDR2 SMNVEV (reference sequence). J gave up 4 bases and V 10 bases, and 15 bases lay outside the gene matches. In DNA, the CDR3 is TGTGCCACTCGAGCATCCGGGACAGGGGTGGTCTATGGCTACACCTTC. Protein: CATRASGTGVVYGYTF.

The chain has TRBV6-6 and TRBJ1-2; D remains unclear. Germline V lookup: CDR1 MNHNY, CDR2 SVGAGI (reference sequence). CDR3 length equals 15 residues. V was pared by 5 bases and J by 5 bases, with 18 bases between. The CDR3 protein is CASSLRGKLSYGYTF. The CDR3 DNA reads as TGTGCCAGCAGTCTACGAGGGAAATTGTCTTATGGCTACACCTTC.

The rearrangement joins TRBV27 to TRBJ1-2; 7 bases are shared with TRBD1. CDR1 MNHEY and CDR2 SMNVEV come from the germline V gene (reference sequence). V trimming: 5 bases; J trimming: 1 base; junction bases outside the gene matches: 7. The CDR3 covers 15 residues. The CDR3 here is CASSVTGLHNYGYTF. CDR3 coding DNA: TGTGCCAGCAGTGTGACAGGGTTGCATAACTATGGCTACACCTTC.

The V and J genes are TRBV29-1 and TRBJ2-3, with D possibly matching TRBD2 (5 bases). V was clipped by 7 bases and J by 2 bases, with 19 bases between them. Germline values: CDR1 SQVTM, CDR2 ANQGSEA. The CDR3 is made up of 15 amino acids. The CDR3 region has the DNA TGCAGCGCCCTTCTAGCCCGATCCTTCACAGATACGCAGTATTTT. It translates to CSALLARSFTDTQYF.

This sequence joins TRBV7-9 and TRBJ1-2, with D maybe TRBD1 (6 bases). The CDR3 has 14 amino acids. CDR1 SEHNR and CDR2 FQNEAQ come from the germline V gene (reference sequence). The V end lost 5 bases, the J end lost 4 bases, and 14 bases lay between the germline ends. The CDR3 nucleotides read TGTGCCAGCAGCCGTCCAGGGGCGGGCTATGGCTACACCTTC. Translation: CASSRPGAGYGYTF.

The gene calls are TRBV28 and TRBJ1-3; a possible D gene is TRBD1 (6 bases). V was shortened by 7 bases and J by 0 bases, with 16 bases between the two germline ends. Germline assignment: CDR1 MDHEN and CDR2 SYDVKM. This CDR3 is built from 16 residues. The CDR3 protein is CASTPPTGNSGNTIYF. The DNA for the CDR3 is TGTGCCAGCACCCCCCCCACAGGGAACTCTGGAAACACCATATATTTT.

This chain joins TRBV19 and TRBJ2-5, with 7 nucleotides matching TRBD2. CDR3 length equals 14 residues. J lost 5 bases, V lost 4 bases, and 7 bases had no gene match. Germline-derived CDR1 and CDR2 are LNHDA and SQIVND (reference sequence). The chain's CDR3 is CASSKAGVGETQYF. Here the CDR3 DNA reads TGTGCCAGTAGTAAGGCGGGAGTGGGGGAGACCCAGTACTTC.

This chain joins TRBV2 and TRBJ2-2; D is unclear. CDR3 length: 13 residues. Trimming left V 4 bases short and J 6 bases short, with 9 bases between. CDR1 is SNHLY, CDR2 FYNNEI, per germline. CDR3 nucleotide sequence: TGTGCCAGCAGTGCCCGGGTCGCCGGGGAGCTGTTTTTT. Its protein product is CASSARVAGELFF.

V usage is TRBV15 and J usage is TRBJ1-2; 7 positions match TRBD1. In germline, CDR1 is LNHNV, CDR2 YYDKDF (reference sequence). This CDR3 is 12 amino acids long. The junction had 8 bases not matched to a gene; V was cut back by 6 bases and J by 10 bases. The CDR3 DNA reads as TGTGCCACCAGTCTAGACAGGGAGGTCTACACCTTC. Translating gives CATSLDREVYTF.

The chain recombines TRBV7-3 with TRBJ2-1; 7 nucleotides align to TRBD1. This CDR3 comprises 15 residues. Unmatched junction bases numbered 8, after V lost 5 bases and J lost 4 bases. The germline V gene encodes CDR1 SGHTA and CDR2 FQGTGA. The CDR3 sequence is CASSTGQVGYNEQFF. In nucleotides, the CDR3 is TGTGCCAGCAGCACTGGACAGGTGGGGTACAATGAGCAGTTCTTC.

Only one count was recorded for this clone. The chain combines TRBV19 with TRBJ1-5; D possibly corresponds to TRBD1 (5 bases). Trimming removed 1 base from V and 4 bases from J, with 11 bases in between. CDR1 is LNHDA, CDR2 SQIVND, per germline (reference sequence). The CDR3 runs to 15 residues. CDR3 DNA sequence: TGTGCCAGTAGTATAGCCCTGGCAGGGAATCAGCCCCAGCATTTT. Translation: CASSIALAGNQPQHF. Looking up the rest from reference TRBV19 and TRBJ1-5 gives the full variable domain: DGGITQSPKYLFRKEGQNVTLSCEQNLNHDAMYWYRQDPGQGLRLIYYSQIVNDFQKGDIAEGYSVSREKKESFPLTVTSAQKNPTAFYLCASSIALAGNQPQHFGDGTRLSIL.

This clone was detected once. The chain uses TRBV4-2 and TRBJ2-7; 13 positions agree with TRBD2. Trimming took 1 base from V and 3 from J; bases not matched to a gene: 3. Germline V CDR1 and CDR2: LGHNA, YNFKEQ. The CDR3 length is 16 residues. CDR3 loop: CASSQAGTSGIYEQYF. CDR3 coding DNA: TGTGCCAGCAGCCAAGCCGGGACTAGCGGGATCTACGAGCAGTACTTC.

CDR3 nucleotide sequence: TGCGCCAGCAGCTTGTCGGGCAGGGGTTTGGCGAACACTGAAGCTTTCTTT. Translated, it gives CASSLSGRGLANTEAFF. The chain uses TRBV5-1 and TRBJ1-1; perhaps TRBD1 as D (6 bases). The length of the CDR3 is 17 residues. Trimming took off 1 base at V and 1 base at J, with 17 bases between the two ends. CDR1 and CDR2 (germline): SGHRS, YFSETQ.

The J gene is TRBJ1-5, the V gene TRBV5-1, with D maybe TRBD1 (5 bases). V lost 0 bases and J 6 bases, leaving 13 bases between the germline ends. This CDR3 has 15 amino acids. The germline gives CDR1 SGHRS, CDR2 YFSETQ. The CDR3 bases are TGCGCCAGCAGCTTGGACGGGAGGGGCGGTCAGCCCCAGCATTTT. The encoded protein is CASSLDGRGGQPQHF.

The chain combines TRBV6-5 with TRBJ2-7; TRBD2 aligns across 8 bases. The germline gives CDR1 MNHEY, CDR2 SVGAGI. The junction had 11 bases not matched to a gene; V was cut back by 6 bases and J by 4 bases. CDR3 length equals 15 residues. In nucleotides, the CDR3 is TGTGCCAGCAGGGGGGACGGCGGGAGGCCGTACGAGCAGTACTTC. Its protein is CASRGDGGRPYEQYF.

The V call is TRBV19, the J call TRBJ1-2, with D perhaps TRBD1 (6 bases). This CDR3 is built from 11 residues. The V end lost 8 bases, the J end lost 7 bases, and 11 bases lay between the germline ends. CDR1 is LNHDA and CDR2 is SQIVND in the germline V gene (reference sequence). The DNA of the CDR3 is TGTGCCAGTTATACAGGGAGTGGCTACACCTTC. Residues: CASYTGSGYTF.

Notes on this clone: A read error may produce the germline difference seen at one junction end. V and J are TRBV27 and TRBJ2-5; 15 bases fit TRBD2. Germline loops: CDR1 MNHEY, CDR2 SMNVEV (reference sequence). The CDR3 runs to 13 residues. Here the CDR3 reads CASRAAGTSGRNF. The CDR3 nucleotides read TGTGCCAGCAGGGCGGCCGGGACTAGCGGGAGGAACTTC.

V is TRBV5-4 and J is TRBJ2-5; no firm D call. Germline CDR1 SGHNT, CDR2 YYREEE (reference sequence). The CDR3 consists of 13 residues. The V gene lost 0 bases and the J gene lost 4 bases, with 7 bases spanning the gap. CDR3 nucleotides: TGTGCCAGCAGCTTGGCCAGAGGAGAGACCCAGTACTTC. Its translation is CASSLARGETQYF.

The chain employs TRBV6-4 and TRBJ1-2; TRBD1 matches 8 bases. The trim removed 6 bases at V and 5 bases at J, leaving 11 bases unmatched. The CDR3 is 15 amino acids. Per germline, CDR1 MRHNA and CDR2 SNTAGT. The CDR3 reads CASRRETGEKYGYTF. CDR3 nucleotide sequence: TGTGCCAGCAGACGAGAGACAGGGGAAAAGTATGGCTACACCTTC.

The chain uses TRBV6-1 and TRBJ2-1; D possibly corresponds to TRBD1 (6 bases). The V gene's germline CDR1 is MNHNS and CDR2 SASEGT. This CDR3 is 16 amino acids long. V was trimmed by 3 bases and J by 4 bases, leaving 16 bases between them. The CDR3 loop reads CASSETGGLLYNEQFF. CDR3 DNA sequence: TGTGCCAGCAGTGAGACAGGCGGGCTCCTTTACAATGAGCAGTTCTTC.

The CDR3 coding sequence is TGCAGTGCTAGTCGACTAGCAACGATGTACAATGAGCAGTTCTTC. It is translated as CSASRLATMYNEQFF. The chain links TRBV20-1 to TRBJ2-1; 7 bases fit TRBD2. The junction had 9 bases not matched to a gene; V was cut back by 3 bases and J by 4 bases. The CDR3 consists of 15 residues. Germline CDR1 and CDR2: DFQATT and SNEGSKA (reference sequence).

V gene TRBV2 combines with J gene TRBJ2-7; 9 nucleotides agree with TRBD2. The germline CDR1 and CDR2 sequences are SNHLY and FYNNEI. The CDR3 sequence is 18 residues long. V shed 4 bases and J 4 bases; nucleotides not matched to a gene: 17. CDR3 loop: CASSAPGGYSGSGYEQYF. The CDR3 nucleotides read TGTGCCAGCAGTGCCCCAGGGGGGTATAGCGGGAGTGGTTACGAGCAGTACTTC.

V usage is TRBV5-1 and J usage is TRBJ1-5, with 9 bases lining up with TRBD1. This CDR3 is built from 15 residues. V was clipped by 0 bases and J by 4 bases; unmatched bases: 2. Germline lookup yields CDR1 SGHRS and CDR2 YFSETQ. CDR3 bases: TGCGCCAGCAGCTTGGCCGGGACAGGGAATCAGCCCCAGCATTTT. It encodes CASSLAGTGNQPQHF.

Points on this clone: Different DNA sequences within this sample yield the same CDR3. The chain has TRBV18 and TRBJ2-2; 7 positions agree with TRBD2. Germline loops: CDR1 KGHSH, CDR2 LQKENI. The V and J ends lost 1 base and 2 bases, in that order; junction bases with no gene match: 4. CDR3 length equals 16 residues. This chain's CDR3 is CASSPQLAENTGELFF. Written as DNA, the CDR3 is TGTGCCAGCTCACCACAGCTAGCGGAAAACACCGGGGAGCTGTTTTTT.

The DNA for the CDR3 is TGTGCCAGCAGCTTGACAGGGGAAACACAGACCCAGTACTTC. Protein: CASSLTGETQTQYF. The chain couples TRBV5-4 to TRBJ2-5, with 7 nucleotides matching TRBD1. The CDR3 covers 14 residues. Germline V lookup: CDR1 SGHNT, CDR2 YYREEE (reference sequence). V shed 1 base, J shed 6 bases, and the junction held 6 bases outside the gene matches.

The DNA for the CDR3 is TGTGCCAGCTCAGGCGACAGGGCTGATCAGCCCCAGCATTTT. This encodes CASSGDRADQPQHF. The rearrangement links TRBV18 to TRBJ1-5, with 7 positions matching TRBD1. The CDR3 sequence is 14 residues long. After removal of 5 bases from V and 5 bases from J, the junction contained 6 bases not matched to a gene. Germline CDR1 reads KGHSH; CDR2 reads LQKENI.

The chain recombines TRBV19 with TRBJ2-1, with 13 bases lining up with TRBD2. The CDR3 is 15 residues long. Germline assignment: CDR1 LNHDA and CDR2 SQIVND (reference sequence). V lost 4 bases, J lost 5 bases, and 2 bases stayed unmatched. The CDR3 DNA is TGTGCCAGTAGTAACGGACTAGCGGGGGACAATGAGCAGTTCTTC. Translation: CASSNGLAGDNEQFF.